Given below is one T cell receptor (beta chain) in context. The target antigen is unknown. V lost 8 bases to trimming and J lost 3 bases; unmatched junction nucleotides: 6. The length of the CDR3 is 14 residues. Per germline, CDR1 SQVTM and CDR2 ANQGSEA. Amplified TCR beta CDR3 regions derived from RNA transcripts. The HTBI primer set served for first-round RT-PCR of the TCR CDR3. TCRdb re-called the multiplex PCR reads through MiXCR, storing one row per CDR3 protein. Found here are about 700,000 distinct CDR3 sequences, about 45% of them singletons; the top ten hold roughly 6.5%. The source of the sample is a study of T cells in Graves' hyperthyroidism and ophthalmopathy. Study outcomes and limitations: Separation of ophthalmopathy from stable hyperthyroidism was achieved by a 13 V-J model. In validation, the model predicted ophthalmopathy. These predictions came a median 6.5 months before onset.

A patient was excluded if there was uncontrolled infection, other autoimmune disease, pregnancy or lactation. Together with thyroid ultrasound, orbital computed tomography, serum thyroxine and TRAb, clinical symptoms were used for diagnoses. The material sequenced was peripheral blood or thyroid tissue (not recorded which). This chain links TRBV29-1 with TRBJ1-6; 8 bases align to TRBD1. This receptor was identified in an adult man with Graves' disease, either hyperthyroidism or ophthalmopathy (not recorded which). CDR3 region: CSLSGGFYNSPLHF. CDR3 in DNA: TGCAGCTTATCAGGGGGCTTCTATAATTCACCCCTCCACTTT.